Given below is one TCR beta chain in context. Its antigen is undetermined. CDR1 is SGHRS and CDR2 is YFSETQ in the germline V gene. V was pared by 8 bases and J by 1 base, with 12 bases between. The CDR3 totals 13 residues. This specimen belongs to a study of cytomegalovirus exposure and HLA in healthy donors. The study, taken as a whole, reports: A previous analysis found most TCR beta V segments productive roughly 87% or roughly 30% of the time. When presence/absence was analysed, sequencing depth was taken to be roughly uniform across donors. When a later analysis compared HLA-associated TCR beta chains with equally common others, the HLA-associated chains turned out to be more clonally expanded and to have lower generation probabilities. Published work reported that the classifier diagnosed cytomegalovirus status with high specificity and sensitivity.

The PCR contained 60 Vbeta and 13 Jbeta primers. Clones were read by immunoSEQ multiplex PCR, and TCRdb kept only the in-frame ones, dropping some. This table has roughly 110,000 clones, 79% appearing once. The sequencing sample was made of PBMCs. The chain carries TRBV5-1 and TRBJ1-1; tentative D call: TRBD1 (6 bases). The sequence derives from a young woman in good health and CMV-seropositive. For the CDR3, the DNA is TGCGCCAGACTAGACAGGTCGAACACTGAAGCTTTCTTT. It is translated as CARLDRSNTEAFF.